This T cell receptor (beta chain) was profiled in a study of early stage breast cancer tumors. Study background: Of roughly 17 invasive breast tumors, about twelve were hormone receptor-positive, HER2-negative. Each sample averaged approximately 10-fold read coverage.

CDR3 length: 15 residues. Germline-derived CDR1 and CDR2 are LNHDA and SQIVND (reference sequence). V dropped 5 bases and J dropped 5 bases, with 17 bases sitting between them. TCRdb keeps only in-frame clones here, not all; method: immunoSEQ multiplex PCR. The table has just under 30,000 clones, 80% to 90% seen once; the top ten hold 9.3%. Source material: blood. The chain uses TRBV19 and TRBJ2-3; either TRBD1 or TRBD2 may fit D (5 bases each). This receptor was taken from a person aged 45-60 years with breast cancer. In DNA, the CDR3 is TGTGCCAGTAGTGGACCCCTGGGGGTGATAGATACGCAGTATTTT. Translated: CASSGPLGVIDTQYF.